These 29 T cell receptor beta chains came from one sample sequenced in a study of blood T cells in healthy people across ages. A sample-barcoded 5' primer and a J-beta primer mix were used in a second PCR of about 7 to 12 cycles. TCRdb reprocessed the 5' RACE reads via MiXCR and lists one record per CDR3 protein. The table has 1.2 million to 1.5 million distinct CDR3 sequences, around 42% seen once. The specimen sequenced was blood. The source of these receptors is a woman between 18 and 29 years old in good health.

The CDR3 sequence is CASSQTSGTPNTEAFF. CDR3 bases: TGTGCCAGCAGTCAAACATCCGGGACACCGAACACTGAAGCTTTCTTT. The genes are TRBV6-5 and TRBJ1-1; possibly TRBD1 for D (6 bases). Germline V gene sequence: CDR1 MNHEY, CDR2 SVGAGI. With 5 bases removed from V and 1 base from J, the gap between germline ends came to 17 bases. The CDR3 length is 16 residues.

This clonotype has ten or more counts. The chain carries TRBV12-3 or TRBV12-4 and TRBJ2-2; TRBD2 aligns across 7 bases. This CDR3 region has 19 residues. J lost 4 bases, V lost 2 bases, and 16 bases had no gene match. DNA for the CDR3: TGTGCCAGCAGTTTATGGGAGTTTGGGCGGGAGCGGGGCACCGGGGAGCTGTTTTTT. Translated: CASSLWEFGRERGTGELFF.

This clonotype was observed a handful of times. The V gene is TRBV20-1, the J gene TRBJ2-3; D ambiguous. The ends were cut back, 5 bases at V and 2 bases at J, with 17 bases in the middle. This CDR3 spans 15 amino acids. CDR1 DFQATT and CDR2 SNEGSKA come from the germline V gene (reference sequence). CDR3 nucleotide sequence: TGCAGTGCTGTGAGTGGACGGCTCATCACAGATACGCAGTATTTT. Translating gives CSAVSGRLITDTQYF.

This chain links TRBV12-3 or TRBV12-4 with TRBJ2-5; 10 nucleotides agree with TRBD2. CDR3 size: 16 residues. V lost 0 bases, J lost 11 bases, and 12 bases stayed unmatched. The CDR3 is CASSLASGTSAALQYF. The CDR3 bases are TGTGCCAGCAGTTTAGCGAGCGGGACTAGCGCCGCACTTCAGTACTTC.

This clonotype was detected a few times. This chain uses TRBV20-1 with TRBJ2-5, with D maybe TRBD1 (6 bases). The V gene lost 5 bases and the J gene lost 2 bases, with 9 bases spanning the gap. Per germline, CDR1 DFQATT and CDR2 SNEGSKA (reference sequence). The CDR3 consists of 12 residues. CDR3 nucleotide sequence: TGCAGTGCTCCCGACAGGCAAGAGACCCAGTACTTC. Translated, it gives CSAPDRQETQYF.

J is TRBJ1-2 and V is TRBV2, with a weak D call TRBD1 (5 bases). V shed 2 bases and J shed 9 bases, with 13 bases lying between them. This CDR3 has 13 amino acids. Germline loops: CDR1 SNHLY, CDR2 FYNNEI. CDR3 bases: TGTGCCAGCAGTGAACCCGCGGGGGGGAGCTACACCTTC. Encoded protein: CASSEPAGGSYTF.

The gene calls are TRBV28 and TRBJ2-3, with 8 nucleotides matching TRBD2. The CDR3 runs 17 residues. The V and J ends lost 6 bases and 5 bases, in that order; junction bases with no gene match: 16. Germline V CDR1 and CDR2: MDHEN, SYDVKM. CDR3 amino acids: CASSLRGETRSLDTQYF. The CDR3 coding sequence is TGTGCCAGCAGCCTGCGGGGGGAGACTCGAAGTTTAGATACGCAGTATTTT.

The chain couples TRBV4-2 to TRBJ2-2; 9 bases line up with TRBD2. Unmatched junction bases numbered 6, after V lost 0 bases and J lost 7 bases. The CDR3 is 16 residues long. Germline V gene data show CDR1 as LGHNA and CDR2 as YNFKEQ. In DNA form, the CDR3 reads TGTGCCAGCAGCCAAGAAGCTAGCGGGGTCCTCGGGGAGCTGTTTTTT. This translates into CASSQEASGVLGELFF.

The chain combines TRBV12-3 or TRBV12-4 with TRBJ2-3; D is perhaps TRBD2 (6 bases). There are 16 residues in the CDR3. Trimming shortened V by 6 bases and J by 3 bases, and 19 bases separated the two germline ends. The CDR3 nucleotides read TGTGCCAGCAGCCCGGCGGGACGGATAGAAACAGATACGCAGTATTTT. Its translation: CASSPAGRIETDTQYF.

The CDR3 nucleotides are TGTGCCAGCAGTGATTTCCCCCCGAACACCGGGGAGCTGTTTTTT. It is translated as CASSDFPPNTGELFF. V is TRBV2 and J is TRBJ2-2; D unresolved. V dropped 3 bases and J dropped 0 bases, with 8 bases sitting between them. From germline, CDR1 is SNHLY and CDR2 FYNNEI. The CDR3 sequence is 15 residues long.

This rearrangement joins TRBV2 to TRBJ1-1; D gene uncertain. Germline V gene data show CDR1 as SNHLY and CDR2 as FYNNEI. V was shortened by 6 bases and J by 0 bases, with 8 bases between the two germline ends. The CDR3 is made up of 13 amino acids. CDR3 sequence: CASRGDMNTEAFF. For the CDR3, the DNA is TGTGCCAGCAGAGGAGACATGAACACTGAAGCTTTCTTT.

This clonotype was counted between two and nine times. V and J are TRBV20-1 and TRBJ1-5; no reliable D call. The length of the CDR3 is 15 residues. Germline V gives CDR1 DFQATT, CDR2 SNEGSKA (reference sequence). V lost 5 bases and J lost 10, with 24 bases in between. The CDR3 DNA reads as TGCAGTGCTTCCCCTACGGGCCGAGGAAGTGGTCCCCAGCATTTT. This gives the protein CSASPTGRGSGPQHF.

The CDR3 here is CATSPGQIYEQYF. CDR3 sequence (DNA): TGTGCCACCTCGCCGGGACAGATCTACGAGCAGTACTTC. The chain joins TRBV10-3 to TRBJ2-7; TRBD1 matches 7 bases. CDR1 and CDR2 (germline): ENHRY, SYGVKD. The CDR3 is 13 amino acids. V lost 10 bases and J lost 3; bases outside the gene matches: 9.

This clonotype was seen only a few times. The chain combines TRBV20-1 with TRBJ1-2, with 10 bases aligning to TRBD1. The CDR3 spans 13 residues. The germline CDR1 and CDR2 sequences are DFQATT and SNEGSKA (reference sequence). V lost 5 bases and J lost 3; bases outside the gene matches: 3. The CDR3 region is CSAAGQGYYGYTF. In DNA form, the CDR3 reads TGCAGTGCTGCGGGACAGGGGTACTATGGCTACACCTTC.

CDR3 protein: CASSLGAANSYNEQYF. The CDR3 region has the DNA TGCGCCAGCAGCTTGGGAGCGGCGAACTCCTACAATGAGCAGTACTTC. The rearrangement links TRBV5-1 to TRBJ2-5; a weak D match, TRBD2 (5 bases). Germline-derived CDR1 and CDR2 are SGHRS and YFSETQ. V gave up 0 bases and J gave up 11 bases, with 23 bases separating them. The CDR3 spans 16 residues.

The rearrangement links TRBV3-1 to TRBJ1-2; 7 bases align to TRBD1. CDR3 size: 13 residues. V was pared by 1 base and J by 7 bases, with 3 bases of the junction left unmatched. The germline V gene has CDR1 LGHDT and CDR2 YNNKEL (reference sequence). CDR3 DNA sequence: TGTGCCAGCAGCCAAGGTACAGGGGCTGGCTACACCTTC. Translated, it gives CASSQGTGAGYTF. Combining the CDR3 with reference TRBV3-1 and TRBJ1-2 gives the whole variable domain DTAVSQTPKYLVTQMGNDKSIKCEQNLGHDTMYWYKQDSKKFLKIMFSYNNKELIINETVPNRFSPKSPDKAHLNLHINSLELGDSAVYFCASSQGTGAGYTFGSGTRLTVV.

The rearrangement joins TRBV6-5 to TRBJ2-7, with D unclear. Germline lookup yields CDR1 MNHEY and CDR2 SVGAGI. V was pared by 5 bases and J by 4 bases, with 18 bases between. The CDR3 runs 15 residues. Written as DNA, the CDR3 is TGTGCCAGCAGTCGCCCAGTCGGGCTGAAGTACGAGCAGTACTTC. It yields the protein CASSRPVGLKYEQYF.

In this sample, this clonotype turned up many times. The chain joins TRBV20-1 to TRBJ1-6; D gene ambiguous. The CDR3 is made up of 12 amino acids. Trimming removed 3 bases at V and 8 bases at J, with 8 bases between. CDR1 DFQATT and CDR2 SNEGSKA come from the germline V gene (reference sequence). The CDR3 DNA reads as TGCAGTGCTAGGGTAGGCGATTCACCCCTCCACTTT. Translating it yields CSARVGDSPLHF.

The chain is built from TRBV20-1 and TRBJ2-5; TRBD2 might be the D (6 bases). Trimming removed 7 bases from V and 4 bases from J, with 10 bases in between. The CDR3 has 11 amino acids. Germline V CDR1 and CDR2: DFQATT, SNEGSKA (reference sequence). The DNA for the CDR3 is TGCAGTGAGTCCGGGGGAGAGACCCAGTACTTC. This gives the protein CSESGGETQYF.

This clonotype appeared a few times. The chain links TRBV25-1 to TRBJ2-7, with D possibly being TRBD1 (5 bases). There are 13 residues in the CDR3. V was cut by 7 bases and J by 0 bases, with 10 bases left in between. CDR1 is MGHDK, CDR2 SYGVNS, per germline. In nucleotides, the CDR3 is TGTGCCAGCAATGGGGCACACTCCTACGAGCAGTACTTC. It is translated as CASNGAHSYEQYF.

A few counts support this clonotype. V is TRBV29-1 and J is TRBJ1-4, with a weak D call TRBD1 (5 bases). CDR1 is SQVTM, CDR2 ANQGSEA, per germline. V was pared by 1 base and J by 8 bases, with 17 bases between. The CDR3 has 15 amino acids. DNA of the CDR3: TGCAGCGTTGAAGGGTTGGGAACGGGGGGAGAAAAACTGTTTTTT. Amino acids: CSVEGLGTGGEKLFF.

The count of this clonotype is one. With a much larger clone just one base away, this may be a read error. The rearrangement uses TRBV29-1 and TRBJ2-5; D ambiguous. Trimming cost V 7 bases and J 1 base, with 7 bases left between them. Germline loops: CDR1 SQVTM, CDR2 ANQGSEA. The CDR3 contains 11 residues. The DNA for the CDR3 is TGCAGCGGTGACCCCCAAGAGACCCAGTACTTC. Translation: CSGDPQETQYF.

The chain joins TRBV6-6 to TRBJ2-1; D perhaps matches TRBD2 (6 bases). V was pared by 2 bases and J by 13 bases, with 21 bases between. CDR3 length equals 15 residues. Germline assignment: CDR1 MNHNY and CDR2 SVGAGI (reference sequence). CDR3 DNA: TGTGCCAGCAGTTACGGACGGGAGAGAAAAAACATTCAGTTCTTC. Translating gives CASSYGRERKNIQFF.

This clonotype has a handful of counts. The V and J genes are TRBV28 and TRBJ2-7, with D maybe TRBD2 (5 bases). Deletions cut 8 bases from V and 0 bases from J, with 14 bases between. Germline CDR1 reads MDHEN; CDR2 reads SYDVKM. CDR3 length: 14 amino acids. The CDR3 region has the DNA TGTGCCAGCCGCAGCGGAGTAACCTCCTACGAGCAGTACTTC. Amino acids: CASRSGVTSYEQYF.

Worth noting for this clonotype: A read error may produce the germline difference seen at one junction end. The chain has TRBV12-3 or TRBV12-4 and TRBJ1-6; D remains unclear. CDR3 length equals 14 residues. The DNA of the CDR3 is TGTGCCAGCAGCCCCCGGTCCTATAATCCACCCCTCCACTTT. This encodes CASSPRSYNPPLHF.

The chain joins TRBV9 to TRBJ2-5; the D is unclear. V shed 4 bases and J shed 11 bases, with 21 bases lying between them. The CDR3 spans 14 residues. Germline lookup yields CDR1 SGDLS and CDR2 YYNGEE. CDR3 sequence: CASSPLSSPIEQYF. CDR3 in DNA: TGTGCCAGCAGCCCTCTGAGTAGCCCGATAGAGCAGTACTTC.

The chain uses TRBV20-1 and TRBJ1-2; D is undetermined. The CDR3 is 16 amino acids. V was cut by 0 bases and J by 6 bases, with 20 bases left in between. CDR1 and CDR2 from the germline V gene are DFQATT and SNEGSKA (reference sequence). CDR3 DNA sequence: TGCAGTGCTAGAGATTACCGGGCAGCAAGGTCGGATGGCTACACCTTC. It translates to CSARDYRAARSDGYTF.

This clonotype was detected only once. This chain connects TRBV10-3 to TRBJ2-7; TRBD2 is a possible D gene (5 bases). CDR3 length equals 13 residues. With 10 bases removed from V and 2 bases from J, the gap between germline ends came to 15 bases. Germline V gives CDR1 ENHRY, CDR2 SYGVKD. CDR3 residues: CATNPGSTYEQYF. The CDR3 DNA sequence: TGTGCCACCAACCCGGGATCAACCTACGAGCAGTACTTC.

This clonotype was found once. In DNA, the CDR3 is TGTGCCAGCAGCCAACAGGTTGAAAAACTGTTTTTT. It yields the protein CASSQQVEKLFF. The chain is built from TRBV3-1 and TRBJ1-4; D not certain. V lost 2 bases to trimming and J lost 7 bases, with 5 bases between them. From germline, CDR1 is LGHDT and CDR2 YNNKEL (reference sequence). This CDR3 comprises 12 residues.